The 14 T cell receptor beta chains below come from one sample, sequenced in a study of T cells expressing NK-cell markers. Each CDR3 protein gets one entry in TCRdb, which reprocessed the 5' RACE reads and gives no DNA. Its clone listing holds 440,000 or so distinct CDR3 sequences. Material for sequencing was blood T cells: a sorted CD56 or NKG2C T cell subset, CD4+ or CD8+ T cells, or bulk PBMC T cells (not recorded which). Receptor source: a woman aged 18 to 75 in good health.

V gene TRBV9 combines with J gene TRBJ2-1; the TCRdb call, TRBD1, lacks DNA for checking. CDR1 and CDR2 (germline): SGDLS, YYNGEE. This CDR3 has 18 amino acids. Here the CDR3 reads CASSVEIRRDRGYNEQFF.

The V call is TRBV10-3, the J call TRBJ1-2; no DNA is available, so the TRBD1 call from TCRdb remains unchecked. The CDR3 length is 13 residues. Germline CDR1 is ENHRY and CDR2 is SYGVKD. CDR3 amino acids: CANGQGPNYGYTF.

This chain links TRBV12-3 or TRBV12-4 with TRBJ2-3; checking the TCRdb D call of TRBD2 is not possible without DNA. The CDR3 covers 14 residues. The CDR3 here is CASSQALPVDTQYF.

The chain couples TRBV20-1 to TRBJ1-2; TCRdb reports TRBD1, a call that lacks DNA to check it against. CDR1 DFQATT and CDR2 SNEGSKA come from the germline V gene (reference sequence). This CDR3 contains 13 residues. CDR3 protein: CSASVGDMDGYTF.

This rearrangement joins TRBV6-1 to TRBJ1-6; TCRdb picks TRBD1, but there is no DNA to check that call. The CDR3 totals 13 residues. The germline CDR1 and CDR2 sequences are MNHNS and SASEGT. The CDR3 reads CATFIARGSPLHF.

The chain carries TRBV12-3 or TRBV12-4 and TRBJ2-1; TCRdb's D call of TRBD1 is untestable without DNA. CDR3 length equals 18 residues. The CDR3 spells CASSATPGQGGAYNEQFF.

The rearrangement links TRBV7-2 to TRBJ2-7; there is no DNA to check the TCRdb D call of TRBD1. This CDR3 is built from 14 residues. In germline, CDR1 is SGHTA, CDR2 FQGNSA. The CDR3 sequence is CASSLDRAVYEQYF.

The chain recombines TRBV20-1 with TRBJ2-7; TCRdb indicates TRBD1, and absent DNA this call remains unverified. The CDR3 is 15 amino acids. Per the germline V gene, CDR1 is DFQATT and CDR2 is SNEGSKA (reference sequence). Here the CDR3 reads CSATHRGGSSYEQYF.

Here the CDR3 reads CASGAFTDTQYF. V gene TRBV7-2 combines with J gene TRBJ2-3; TCRdb indicates TRBD1, and absent DNA this call remains unverified. Germline values: CDR1 SGHTA, CDR2 FQGNSA. CDR3 length equals 12 residues. The full variable domain, in which reference TRBV7-2 and TRBJ2-3 provide the parts outside the CDR3, is GAGVSQSPSNKVTEKGKDVELRCDPISGHTALYWYRQSLGQGLEFLIYFQGNSAPDKSGLPSDRFSAERTGGSVSTLTIQRTQQEDSAVYLCASGAFTDTQYFGPGTRLTVL.

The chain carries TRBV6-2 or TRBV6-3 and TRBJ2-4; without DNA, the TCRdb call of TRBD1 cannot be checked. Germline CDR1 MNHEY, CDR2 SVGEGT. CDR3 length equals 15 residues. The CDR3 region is CASRPNTGDKNIQYF.

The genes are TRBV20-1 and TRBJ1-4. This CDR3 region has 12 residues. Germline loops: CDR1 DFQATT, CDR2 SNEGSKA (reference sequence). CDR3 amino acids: CSARLFGEKLFF.

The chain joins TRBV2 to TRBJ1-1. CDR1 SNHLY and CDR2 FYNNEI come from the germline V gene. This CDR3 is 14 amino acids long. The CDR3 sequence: CASSAEGTNTEAFF.

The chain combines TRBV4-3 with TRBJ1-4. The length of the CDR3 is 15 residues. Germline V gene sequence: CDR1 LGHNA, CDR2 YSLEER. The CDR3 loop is CASSPAEATNEKLFF.

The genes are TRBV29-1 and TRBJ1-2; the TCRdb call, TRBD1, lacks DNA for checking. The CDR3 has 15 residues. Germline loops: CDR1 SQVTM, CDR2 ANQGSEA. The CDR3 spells CSVEGGLRSNYGYTF.